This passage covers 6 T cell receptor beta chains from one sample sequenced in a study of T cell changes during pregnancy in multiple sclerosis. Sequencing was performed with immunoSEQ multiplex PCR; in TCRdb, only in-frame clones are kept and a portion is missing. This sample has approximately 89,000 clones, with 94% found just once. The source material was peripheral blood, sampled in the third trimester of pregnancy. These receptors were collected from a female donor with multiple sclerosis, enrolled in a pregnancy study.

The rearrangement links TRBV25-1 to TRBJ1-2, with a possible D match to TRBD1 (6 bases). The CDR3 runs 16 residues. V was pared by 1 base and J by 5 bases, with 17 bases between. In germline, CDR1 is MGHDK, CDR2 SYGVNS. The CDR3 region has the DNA TGTGCCAGCAGTGAATCGAGGGACACTCCCACTTATGGCTACACCTTC. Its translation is CASSESRDTPTYGYTF.

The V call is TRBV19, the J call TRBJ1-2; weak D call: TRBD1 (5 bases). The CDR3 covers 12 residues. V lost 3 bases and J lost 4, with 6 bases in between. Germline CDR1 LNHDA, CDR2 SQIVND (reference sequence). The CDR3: CASSIDSYGYTF. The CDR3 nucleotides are TGTGCCAGTAGTATCGACAGCTATGGCTACACCTTC.

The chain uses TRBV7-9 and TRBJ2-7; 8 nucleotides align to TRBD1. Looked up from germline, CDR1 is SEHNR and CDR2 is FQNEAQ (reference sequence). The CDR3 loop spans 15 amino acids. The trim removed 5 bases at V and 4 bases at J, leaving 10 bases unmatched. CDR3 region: CASSGDVNRGYEQYF. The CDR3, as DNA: TGTGCCAGCAGCGGAGACGTAAACAGGGGGTACGAGCAGTACTTC.

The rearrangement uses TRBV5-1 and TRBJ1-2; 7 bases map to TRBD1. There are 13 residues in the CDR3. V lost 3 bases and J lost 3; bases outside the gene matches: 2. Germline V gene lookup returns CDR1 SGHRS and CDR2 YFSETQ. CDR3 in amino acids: CASSSTGDYGYTF. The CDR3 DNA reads TGCGCCAGCAGCTCAACAGGGGACTATGGCTACACCTTC.

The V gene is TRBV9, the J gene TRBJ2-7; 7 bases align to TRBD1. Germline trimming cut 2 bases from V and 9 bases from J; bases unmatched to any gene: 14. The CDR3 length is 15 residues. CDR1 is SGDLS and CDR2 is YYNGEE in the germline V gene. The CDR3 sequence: CASSVRDSSRSGQYF. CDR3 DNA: TGTGCCAGCAGCGTTAGGGACAGCTCCCGGTCGGGGCAGTACTTC.

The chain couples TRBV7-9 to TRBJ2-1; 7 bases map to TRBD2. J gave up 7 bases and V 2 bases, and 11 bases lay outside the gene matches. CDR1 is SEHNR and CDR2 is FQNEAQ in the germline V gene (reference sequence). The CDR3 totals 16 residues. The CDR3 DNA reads TGTGCCAGCAGCTTAATGCCGGCGGGGGACCTAAATGAGCAGTTCTTC. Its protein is CASSLMPAGDLNEQFF.